The sequence of this T cell receptor (beta chain) was determined in a study of T cells in localized non-small cell lung cancer. This clone has a single count. What it recognizes is unknown. Measured with immunoSEQ multiplex PCR; TCRdb has only the in-frame clones, and not every one. The repertoire holds 75,000 to 85,000 clones, with more than 70% as singletons. Study findings and constraints: Uninvolved adjacent lung showed the highest T cell clonality, exceeding tumor. Sequencing covered just one tumor region, so heterogeneity cannot be ruled out. Longer overall survival associated with higher blood T cell density; shorter survival with higher adjacent-lung clonality. Adjacent lung exhibited a median of about 50 among the 100 most abundant tumor clones.

This receptor was taken from a female donor at least 60 years old with stage I lung adenocarcinoma. The sample consisted of peripheral blood, taken before any cancer treatment.

This CDR3 is CASSRGPKRGPSIYNEQFF. For the CDR3, the DNA is TGTGCCAGCAGCCGAGGGCCCAAGAGGGGGCCATCTATCTACAATGAGCAGTTCTTC. The chain carries TRBV11-2 and TRBJ2-1; 7 positions match TRBD1. CDR3 size: 19 residues. Per the germline V gene, CDR1 is SGHAT and CDR2 is FQNNGV. With 5 bases clipped from V and 3 bases from J, the junction kept 19 bases outside the gene matches.